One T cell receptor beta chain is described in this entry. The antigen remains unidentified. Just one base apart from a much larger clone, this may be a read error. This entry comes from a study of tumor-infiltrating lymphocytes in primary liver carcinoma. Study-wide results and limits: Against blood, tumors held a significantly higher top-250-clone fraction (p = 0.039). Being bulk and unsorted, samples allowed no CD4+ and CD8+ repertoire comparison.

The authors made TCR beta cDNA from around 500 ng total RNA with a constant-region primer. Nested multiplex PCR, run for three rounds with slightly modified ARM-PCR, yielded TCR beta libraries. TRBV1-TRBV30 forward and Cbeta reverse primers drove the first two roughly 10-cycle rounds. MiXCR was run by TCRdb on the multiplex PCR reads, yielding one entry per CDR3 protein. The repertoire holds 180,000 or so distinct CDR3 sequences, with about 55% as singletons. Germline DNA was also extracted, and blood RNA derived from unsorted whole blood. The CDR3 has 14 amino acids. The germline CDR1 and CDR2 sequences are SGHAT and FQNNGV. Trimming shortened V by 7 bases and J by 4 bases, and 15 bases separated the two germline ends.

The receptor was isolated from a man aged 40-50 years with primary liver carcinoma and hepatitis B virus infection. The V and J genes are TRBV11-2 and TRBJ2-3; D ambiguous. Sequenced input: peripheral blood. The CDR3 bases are TGTGCCAGCAACCCCCAGGCCCCGCCAGATACGCAGTATTTT. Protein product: CASNPQAPPDTQYF.